This T cell receptor (beta chain) emerged from a study of blood T cell repertoires in COVID-19. About the research overall: Donors in the United States, Italy and Spain gave samples during acute or convalescent COVID-19. Sample material is recorded as cDNA or gDNA derived from T cells, B-cell-depleted T cells, or PBMCs.

Methods used by the authors: Quantification of nucleated cells was approximated via reference gene primer amplification. The repertoire was sequenced with immunoSEQ multiplex PCR; TCRdb's copy has only in-frame clones and lacks some. V and J calls and clone size are given by that table; D and trimming were obtained from the DNA. The table shows 170,000 or so clones, with over 80% occurring only once. CDR1 is SGHRS and CDR2 is YFSETQ in the germline V gene. This CDR3 is built from 17 residues. Trimming removed 4 bases at V and 5 bases at J, with 22 bases between. The chain couples TRBV5-1 to TRBJ2-1; D might be TRBD2 (6 bases). Input material: peripheral blood. The TCR sequence derives from an older woman with acute or convalescent COVID-19. The CDR3 spells CASSPTISGRVNNEQFF. In DNA, the CDR3 is TGCGCCAGCAGCCCCACCATTAGCGGTCGGGTAAACAATGAGCAGTTCTTC.